Listed below are T cell receptor beta chains from one sample, sequenced in a study of CD8+CD57+ T cells in acquired aplastic anemia. TCRdb re-derived calls from the reads in MiXCR, one entry per CDR3 protein. The sample records some 150,000 distinct CDR3 sequences, over 50% being singletons. The sample was sorted CD4+, CD8+, or CD8+CD57+ T cells (not recorded which) from PBMCs. These receptors all stem from a human donor with aplastic anemia. Both conserved end residues are part of each CDR3. The order of the fields is clone size, V gene, D gene, J gene, CDR3 protein, CDR3 DNA. D genes are given only for firm matches. The size entry is marked missing in some rows and otherwise reads once, few, many or a size class.

-	TRBV25-1	-	TRBJ2-1	CASSGSKLGAEQFF	TGTGCCAGCAGTGGATCGAAACTAGGCGCTGAGCAGTTCTTC
many	TRBV5-1	TRBD2	TRBJ2-5	CASSLVASRPRGGQYF	TGCGCCAGCAGCTTGGTGGCTAGTAGGCCCCGGGGGGGCCAGTACTTC
-	TRBV15	-	TRBJ2-1	CATSSVVPGGPGNEQFF	TGTGCCACCAGCAGTGTAGTCCCCGGGGGGCCCGGCAATGAGCAGTTCTTC
-	TRBV19	-	TRBJ1-6	CASSLGTSSVPLHF	TGTGCCAGTAGTCTCGGGACTTCATCGGTACCCCTCCACTTT
-	TRBV19	-	TRBJ2-2	CASSIRTETGELFF	TGTGCCAGTAGTATCCGGACGGAAACCGGGGAGCTGTTTTTT
-	TRBV20-1	-	TRBJ2-1	CSASISDQGEQFF	TGCAGTGCTAGCATTAGCGATCAGGGTGAGCAGTTCTTC
many	TRBV9	-	TRBJ2-2	CASSPGTSTGELFF	TGTGCCAGCAGCCCCGGGACTTCCACCGGGGAGCTGTTTTTT
-	TRBV3-1	TRBD1	TRBJ2-5	CASSQVTGGRETQYF	TGTGCCAGCAGCCAAGTGACAGGGGGGAGAGAGACCCAGTACTTC
few	TRBV11-2	TRBD1	TRBJ1-5	CASSPLPGQGEQPQHF	TGTGCCAGCAGCCCCCTTCCCGGGCAGGGGGAGCAGCCCCAGCATTTT
-	TRBV20-1	TRBD2	TRBJ2-1	CSARLAGGHEQFF	TGCAGTGCGCGACTAGCGGGGGGGCATGAGCAGTTCTTC
-	TRBV19	-	TRBJ2-2	CASSDRRRDTGELFF	TGTGCCAGTAGTGACCGGCGGAGGGACACCGGGGAGCTGTTTTTT
-	TRBV2	-	TRBJ2-3	CAFGPGQVVGTRYF	-
-	TRBV12-3/TRBV12-4	-	TRBJ1-5	CASTPSGNHQPQHF	TGTGCCAGCACACCCAGCGGTAACCATCAGCCCCAGCATTTT
few	TRBV7-8	TRBD2	TRBJ2-7	CASSPWQRETDEQYF	TGTGCCAGCAGCCCTTGGCAGCGGGAGACGGACGAGCAGTACTTC
-	TRBV12-3/TRBV12-4	TRBD2	TRBJ2-1	CASSPGGEEQFF	TGTGCCAGTAGCCCGGGGGGGGAAGAGCAGTTCTTC
-	TRBV15	TRBD1	TRBJ2-7	CATSRGTGGYSYEQYF	TGTGCCACCAGCAGAGGGACAGGGGGGTATTCCTACGAGCAGTACTTC
-	TRBV7-6	-	TRBJ2-7	CASSLMARGSGEQYF	TGTGCCAGCAGCTTAATGGCCAGGGGATCTGGCGAGCAGTACTTC
few	TRBV19	-	TRBJ1-1	CASSMGQLNTEAFF	TGTGCCAGTAGTATGGGGCAGCTTAACACTGAAGCTTTCTTT
many	TRBV7-9	TRBD1	TRBJ2-5	CASRKGQGRQETQYF	TGTGCCAGCAGAAAGGGACAGGGGAGGCAAGAGACCCAGTACTTC
many	TRBV7-2	TRBD1	TRBJ2-7	CASSLAGDRENEQYF	TGTGCCAGCAGCTTAGCTGGGGACAGGGAAAACGAGCAGTACTTC
many	TRBV7-9	-	TRBJ2-3	CASSNAGGQIF	TGTGCCAGCAGCAACGCGGGGGGACAGATCTTT
many	TRBV7-9	TRBD2	TRBJ2-7	CASSFLGGRYEQYF	TGTGCCAGCAGCTTCCTGGGGGGGAGGTACGAGCAGTACTTC